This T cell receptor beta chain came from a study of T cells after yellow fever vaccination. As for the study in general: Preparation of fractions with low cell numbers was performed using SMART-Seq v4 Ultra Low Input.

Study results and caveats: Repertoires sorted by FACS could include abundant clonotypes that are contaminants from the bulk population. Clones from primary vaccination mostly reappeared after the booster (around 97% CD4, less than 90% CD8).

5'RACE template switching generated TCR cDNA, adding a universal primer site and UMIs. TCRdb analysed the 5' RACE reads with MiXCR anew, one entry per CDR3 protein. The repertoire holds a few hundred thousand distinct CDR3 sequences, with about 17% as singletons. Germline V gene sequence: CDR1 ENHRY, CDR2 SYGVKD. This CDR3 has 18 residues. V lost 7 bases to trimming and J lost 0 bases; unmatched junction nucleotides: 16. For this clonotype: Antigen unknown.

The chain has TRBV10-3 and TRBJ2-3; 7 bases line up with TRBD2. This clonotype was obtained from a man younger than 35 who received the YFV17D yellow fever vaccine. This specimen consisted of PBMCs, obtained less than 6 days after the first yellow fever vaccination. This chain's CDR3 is CAIKQFPGGRTSTDTQYF. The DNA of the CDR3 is TGTGCCATCAAGCAGTTCCCCGGCGGGAGAACTAGCACAGATACGCAGTATTTT.